This is a list of T cell receptor beta chains from one sample in a study of blood T cells in healthy people across ages. TCRdb used MiXCR to reprocess the 5' RACE reads, holding one entry per CDR3 protein. The sample has over a million distinct CDR3 sequences; 40% to 45% are singletons. The sequenced sample consisted of blood. The origin of the receptors is an older woman in good health. Both conserved end residues are part of each CDR3.

V gene: TRBV6-1
CDR3 protein: CASTELAAGGEQFF

V gene: TRBV28
CDR3 protein: CASTTMSEVDNSPLHF

V gene: TRBV4-1
CDR3 protein: CASSQDPLAEAKNIQYF

V gene: TRBV5-6
CDR3 protein: CASNTLRGDYEQYF

V gene: TRBV2
CDR3 protein: CASRATSGSQETQYF

V gene: TRBV28
CDR3 protein: CASSLQQGIRPQHF

V gene: TRBV2
CDR3 protein: CASSDARLAGTDTQYF

V gene: TRBV11-2
CDR3 protein: CASSSVAGDGYTF

V gene: TRBV15
CDR3 protein: CATSRDRSVGTEAFF

V gene: TRBV12-3/TRBV12-4
CDR3 protein: CASRRRGAYEQYF

V gene: TRBV29-1
CDR3 protein: CSVPESQYF

V gene: TRBV5-1
CDR3 protein: CASSSQGYGANVLTF

V gene: TRBV27
CDR3 protein: CASTGPRREQFF

V gene: TRBV2
CDR3 protein: CASRANLGQGSYEQYF

V gene: TRBV13
CDR3 protein: CASSSGLATSYNEQYF

V gene: TRBV6-5
CDR3 protein: CASSYRQGAMSSYEQYF

V gene: TRBV7-9
CDR3 protein: CASSSNTGVTEAFF

V gene: TRBV6-6
CDR3 protein: CASTRDTLLVNTEAFF

V gene: TRBV12-3/TRBV12-4
CDR3 protein: CASSPRQGWDKNIQYF

V gene: TRBV10-3
CDR3 protein: CAISKDGLYGYTF

V gene: TRBV29-1
CDR3 protein: CSGGGQGTYNEQFF

V gene: TRBV6-2/TRBV6-3
CDR3 protein: CASSQTSGRRKTQYF

V gene: TRBV27
CDR3 protein: CASRRLGGDEQYF

V gene: TRBV7-9
CDR3 protein: CASSPPRTGLSEAFF

V gene: TRBV20-1
CDR3 protein: CSTRLAGAKNIQYF

V gene: TRBV7-8
CDR3 protein: CASSLASGEQFF

V gene: TRBV7-9
CDR3 protein: CASSLDLGAYTF

V gene: TRBV6-5
CDR3 protein: CASSPLTGVKAEAFF

V gene: TRBV27
CDR3 protein: CASSWGRLAGGGETQYF

V gene: TRBV7-9
CDR3 protein: CASSPTTSGSYETQYF

V gene: TRBV29-1
CDR3 protein: CSARLAQTNEKLFF

V gene: TRBV20-1
CDR3 protein: CSTRTPGGSQYF

V gene: TRBV7-2
CDR3 protein: CASSEDRDQETQYF

V gene: TRBV12-3/TRBV12-4
CDR3 protein: CASSGVTTYEQYF

V gene: TRBV6-6
CDR3 protein: CASSAVYEQYF

V gene: TRBV6-5
CDR3 protein: CASSRVAGTGNGYTF

V gene: TRBV4-1
CDR3 protein: CASSPRDGGWTDTQYF

V gene: TRBV20-1
CDR3 protein: CSARELAGEYNEQFF

V gene: TRBV12-3/TRBV12-4
CDR3 protein: CASSSGGVKNEKLFF

V gene: TRBV6-1
CDR3 protein: CASSPYADRVGITDTQYF

V gene: TRBV3-1
CDR3 protein: CASSQDPETQYF

V gene: TRBV9
CDR3 protein: CASSVGKRSQETQYF

V gene: TRBV5-1
CDR3 protein: CASSLLKTQYF

V gene: TRBV4-2
CDR3 protein: CASSQPDRSSYNEQYF

V gene: TRBV6-2/TRBV6-3
CDR3 protein: CASRHPLAGGYNEQFF

V gene: TRBV12-3/TRBV12-4
CDR3 protein: CASSFGRRTYNEQFF

V gene: TRBV20-1
CDR3 protein: CSASLASRYEQYF

V gene: TRBV11-2
CDR3 protein: CASSLSPTGNEKLFF

V gene: TRBV9
CDR3 protein: CASSGLDYNEQFF

V gene: TRBV28
CDR3 protein: CASNPTGKGYNEQFF

V gene: TRBV27
CDR3 protein: CASSPHGTRNSNQPQHF

V gene: TRBV6-5
CDR3 protein: CASSYAKRDKNTDTQYF

V gene: TRBV2
CDR3 protein: CASSVGGRVYNEQFF

V gene: TRBV20-1
CDR3 protein: CSASLGLAGRSYNEQFF

V gene: TRBV6-2/TRBV6-3
CDR3 protein: CASSPARGLYGYTF